This TCR beta chain was found in a study of T cell repertoires in cytomegalovirus infection. Overall study context: It was the public TCR beta signatures that indicated both CMV infection and matching HLA type.

The V gene's germline CDR1 is MNHEY and CDR2 SVGAGI. The CDR3 runs 14 residues. V dropped 5 bases and J dropped 5 bases, with 16 bases sitting between them. MiXCR, applied by TCRdb to the reads, yields one record per CDR3 protein. This repertoire shows almost 500,000 distinct CDR3 sequences, roughly 12% found once; its top ten account for roughly 10%. Concerning this clonotype itself: The antigen remains undetermined.

Overall study results and limits: Identification of carriers of CMV plus the relevant HLA was performed using cumulative public TCR beta family frequency. Clonotype analysis showed dominance of the ex vivo response by HLA-C-restricted CMV-specific TCR beta clonotypes.

The material sequenced was PBMCs. The rearrangement uses TRBV6-5 and TRBJ2-7; D assignment may be TRBD1 or TRBD2 (5 bases each). The origin of this receptor is a human donor in good health (CMV status not recorded). Some clones in this sample may be carry-over from other donors' samples. The CDR3 DNA sequence: TGTGCCAGCAGTAACTGGGACCCGGGCGACGAGCAGTACTTC. This gives the protein CASSNWDPGDEQYF.